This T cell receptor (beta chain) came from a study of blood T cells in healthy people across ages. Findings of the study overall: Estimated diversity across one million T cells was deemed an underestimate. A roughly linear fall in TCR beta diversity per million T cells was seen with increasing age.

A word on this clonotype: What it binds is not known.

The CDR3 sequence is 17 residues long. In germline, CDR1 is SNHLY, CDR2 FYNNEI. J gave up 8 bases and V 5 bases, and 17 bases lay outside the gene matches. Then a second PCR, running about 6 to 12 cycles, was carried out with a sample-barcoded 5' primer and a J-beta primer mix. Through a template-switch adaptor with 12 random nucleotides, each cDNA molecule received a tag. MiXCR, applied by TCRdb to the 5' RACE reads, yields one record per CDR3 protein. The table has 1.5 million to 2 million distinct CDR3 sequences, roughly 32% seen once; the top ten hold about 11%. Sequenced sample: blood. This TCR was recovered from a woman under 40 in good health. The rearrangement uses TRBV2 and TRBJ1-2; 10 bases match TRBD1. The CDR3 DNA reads TGTGCCAGCAGTATCGCCGGGACAGGGGTCGAAAGGGAGGGCTACACCTTC. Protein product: CASSIAGTGVEREGYTF.